Listed below are T cell receptor beta chains from one sample, sequenced in a study of blood T cell repertoires in COVID-19. The data were produced by immunoSEQ multiplex PCR, yet TCRdb's version contains in-frame clones alone and is incomplete. The sample has about 270,000 clones, less than 85% seen once; the top ten hold roughly 1.5%. Sequencing was done on a sample of peripheral blood. All receptors come from a human donor with COVID-19, enrolled during active disease. The donor label of this sample is uncertain. Both conserved end residues are part of each CDR3. A D gene is named only where the DNA matches it firmly. Clone size appears in some rows only: once, few, many, or a class for an expanded clone.

V gene	J gene	clone size	D gene	CDR3 length	CDR3 protein	CDR3 DNA
TRBV18	TRBJ2-7	few	TRBD1	14	CASSPQGQIYEQYF	TGTGCCAGCTCACCACAGGGACAGATTTACGAGCAGTACTTC
TRBV5-6	TRBJ2-2	NA	NA	15	CASSKDWTNTGELFF	TGTGCCAGCAGCAAGGACTGGACGAACACCGGGGAGCTGTTTTTT
TRBV2	TRBJ1-6	NA	NA	14	CASSEVGARSPLHF	TGTGCCAGCAGTGAGGTGGGGGCCCGGTCACCCCTCCACTTT
TRBV27	TRBJ1-5	NA	NA	14	CASSLGGRNQPQHF	TGTGCCAGCAGTTTAGGTGGGCGTAATCAGCCCCAGCATTTT
TRBV29-1	TRBJ2-7	NA	TRBD1	14	CSVDALGQGDEQYF	TGCAGCGTTGACGCCTTGGGACAGGGTGACGAGCAGTACTTC
TRBV14	TRBJ1-4	few	TRBD1	15	CASSQGQQGNEKLFF	TGTGCCAGCAGCCAAGGTCAACAGGGGAACGAAAAACTGTTTTTT
TRBV19	TRBJ2-1	NA	TRBD2	19	CASSIQPRTSGRIYNEQFF	TGTGCCAGTAGTATCCAGCCCCGGACTAGCGGGAGGATCTACAATGAGCAGTTCTTC
TRBV18	TRBJ2-7	few	NA	14	CASSQGTGPYEQYF	TGTGCCAGCTCACAAGGGACTGGTCCCTACGAGCAGTACTTC
TRBV30	TRBJ1-2	NA	NA	15	CAWSVSETPLDGYTF	TGTGCCTGGAGTGTATCCGAGACACCCCTGGATGGCTACACCTTC
TRBV19	TRBJ2-5	many	TRBD1	17	CASSRYQAQGAGETQYF	TGTGCCAGTAGTCGGTACCAGGCACAGGGGGCGGGGGAGACCCAGTACTTC
TRBV25-1	TRBJ1-4	NA	NA	16	CASSELGGAGGEKLFF	TGTGCCAGCAGTGAATTGGGCGGGGCCGGTGGTGAAAAACTGTTTTTT
TRBV28	TRBJ2-7	NA	NA	19	CASSSEQGWGSTGTYEQYF	TGTGCCAGCAGTTCAGAGCAGGGGTGGGGTTCAACTGGAACCTACGAGCAGTACTTC
TRBV2	TRBJ1-2	NA	NA	16	CASSEALRGSSYGYTF	TGTGCCAGCAGTGAAGCGTTGCGGGGGAGTTCCTATGGCTACACCTTC
TRBV7-2	TRBJ1-4	NA	NA	16	CASSSRVGAGTEKLFF	TGTGCCAGCAGCTCCAGGGTGGGGGCAGGGACGGAAAAACTGTTTTTT
TRBV9	TRBJ2-1	NA	NA	15	CASSARVTFNNEQFF	TGTGCCAGCAGCGCCCGTGTGACTTTCAACAATGAGCAGTTCTTC
TRBV19	TRBJ1-2	NA	NA	15	CASSGQGMPLNGYTF	TGTGCCAGTAGTGGCCAGGGCATGCCCCTGAATGGCTACACCTTC
TRBV7-2	TRBJ2-2	NA	TRBD2	14	CASSPGLAVGELFF	TGTGCCAGCAGCCCGGGACTAGCGGTCGGGGAGCTGTTTTTT
TRBV15	TRBJ2-1	NA	TRBD2	17	CATSRDRGTSGRDEQFF	TGTGCCACCAGCAGAGATCGAGGGACTAGCGGAAGGGATGAGCAGTTCTTC
TRBV19	TRBJ2-7	NA	NA	13	CASSPRTDYEQYF	TGTGCCAGTAGTCCCAGGACAGATTACGAGCAGTACTTC
TRBV19	TRBJ2-1	NA	TRBD1	17	CASSYSLGDRGSNEQFF	TGTGCCAGTAGTTACTCCTTAGGGGACAGGGGATCGAATGAGCAGTTCTTC
TRBV2	TRBJ2-5	NA	TRBD2	15	CASTKGLAGTETQYF	TGTGCCAGCACTAAAGGACTAGCGGGAACAGAGACCCAGTACTTC
TRBV5-1	TRBJ2-2	NA	NA	15	CASSTFGQSTGELFF	TGCGCCAGCAGCACCTTTGGACAGTCCACCGGGGAGCTGTTTTTT
TRBV5-8	TRBJ2-2	NA	NA	17	CASQLTIPPSGTGELFF	TGTGCCAGCCAATTGACTATTCCCCCGAGTGGGACCGGGGAGCTGTTTTTT
TRBV28	TRBJ1-2	NA	NA	11	CASKTNYGYTF	TGTGCCAGCAAGACAAACTATGGCTACACCTTC